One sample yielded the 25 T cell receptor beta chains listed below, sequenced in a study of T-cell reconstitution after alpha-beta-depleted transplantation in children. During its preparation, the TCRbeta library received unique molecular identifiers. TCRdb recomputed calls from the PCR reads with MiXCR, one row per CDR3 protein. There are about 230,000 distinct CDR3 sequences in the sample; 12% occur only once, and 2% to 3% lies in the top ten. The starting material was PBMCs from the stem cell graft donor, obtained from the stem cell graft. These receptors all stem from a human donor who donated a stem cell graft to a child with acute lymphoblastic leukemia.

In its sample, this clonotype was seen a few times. The CDR3 is CASSPKSGGSGANVLTF. The CDR3 DNA sequence: TGTGCCAGCAGCCCAAAGTCGGGGGGCTCTGGGGCCAACGTCCTGACTTTC. This chain links TRBV14 with TRBJ2-6, with 7 bases aligning to TRBD2. Germline loops: CDR1 SGHDN, CDR2 FVKESK. This CDR3 has 17 residues. J gave up 0 bases and V 4 bases, and 6 bases lay outside the gene matches. Supplemented by reference TRBV14 and TRBJ2-6, the full variable domain reads EAGVTQFPSHSVIEKGQTVTLRCDPISGHDNLYWYRRVMGKEIKFLLHFVKESKQDESGMPNNRFLAERTGGTYSTLKVQPAELEDSGVYFCASSPKSGGSGANVLTFGAGSRLTVL.

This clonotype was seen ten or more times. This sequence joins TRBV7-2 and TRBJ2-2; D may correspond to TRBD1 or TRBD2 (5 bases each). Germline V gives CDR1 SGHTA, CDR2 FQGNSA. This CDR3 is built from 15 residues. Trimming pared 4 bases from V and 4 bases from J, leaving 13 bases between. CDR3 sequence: CASSSGQGSTGELFF. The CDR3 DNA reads TGTGCCAGCAGCTCGGGGCAGGGCAGCACCGGGGAGCTGTTTTTT. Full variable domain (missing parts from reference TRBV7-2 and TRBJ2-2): GAGVSQSPSNKVTEKGKDVELRCDPISGHTALYWYRQSLGQGLEFLIYFQGNSAPDKSGLPSDRFSAERTGGSVSTLTIQRTQQEDSAVYLCASSSGQGSTGELFFGEGSRLTVL.

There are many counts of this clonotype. The CDR3 coding sequence is TGTGCCAGCAGCGGCGGGGTCGTATTGAACACTGAAGCTTTCTTT. This translates into CASSGGVVLNTEAFF. The genes are TRBV9 and TRBJ1-1, with D uncertain. The V gene's germline CDR1 is SGDLS and CDR2 YYNGEE. Trimming left V 3 bases short and J 0 bases short, with 12 bases between. This CDR3 spans 15 amino acids. Full variable domain (rest looked up from reference TRBV9 and TRBJ1-1): DSGVTQTPKHLITATGQRVTLRCSPRSGDLSVYWYQQSLDQGLQFLIQYYNGEERAKGNILERFSAQQFPDLHSELNLSSLELGDSALYFCASSGGVVLNTEAFFGQGTRLTVV.

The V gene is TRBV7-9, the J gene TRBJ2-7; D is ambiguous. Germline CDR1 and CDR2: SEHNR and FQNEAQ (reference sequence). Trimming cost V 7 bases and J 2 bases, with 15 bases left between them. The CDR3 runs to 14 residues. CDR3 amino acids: CASTRTSPTYEQYF. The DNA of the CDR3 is TGTGCCAGCACACGAACATCGCCTACCTACGAGCAGTACTTC.

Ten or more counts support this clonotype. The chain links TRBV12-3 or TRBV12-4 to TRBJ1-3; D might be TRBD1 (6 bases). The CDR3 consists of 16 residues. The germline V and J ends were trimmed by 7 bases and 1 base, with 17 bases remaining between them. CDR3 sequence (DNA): TGTGCCAGCAAATTCGGGGGGGCGAGGTCTGGAAACACCATATATTTT. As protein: CASKFGGARSGNTIYF.

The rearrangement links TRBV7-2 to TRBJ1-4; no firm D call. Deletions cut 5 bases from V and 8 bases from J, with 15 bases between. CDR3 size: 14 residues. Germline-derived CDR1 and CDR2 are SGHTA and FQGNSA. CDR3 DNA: TGTGCCAGCAGCCCCTGGGCCGGTCACGAAAAACTGTTTTTT. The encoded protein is CASSPWAGHEKLFF.

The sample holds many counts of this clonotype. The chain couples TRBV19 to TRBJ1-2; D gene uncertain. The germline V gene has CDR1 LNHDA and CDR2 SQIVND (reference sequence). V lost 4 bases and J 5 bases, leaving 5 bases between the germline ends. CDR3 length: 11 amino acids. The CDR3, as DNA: TGTGCCAGTAGTAATTTGTATGGCTACACCTTC. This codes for CASSNLYGYTF.

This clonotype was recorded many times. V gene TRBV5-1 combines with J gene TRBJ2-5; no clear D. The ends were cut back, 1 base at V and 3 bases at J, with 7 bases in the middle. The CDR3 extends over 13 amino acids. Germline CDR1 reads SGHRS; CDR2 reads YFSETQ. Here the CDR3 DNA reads TGCGCCAGCAGCTTGTCGGTAAAAGAGACCCAGTACTTC. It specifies CASSLSVKETQYF.

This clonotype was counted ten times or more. The CDR3 spells CASSFGSGRNQPQHF. CDR3 bases: TGCGCCAGCAGCTTCGGTAGCGGGCGGAATCAGCCCCAGCATTTT. The rearrangement joins TRBV5-1 to TRBJ1-5; no clear D gene. The CDR3 totals 15 residues. Trimming stripped 2 bases from V and 4 bases from J, with 13 bases between. Germline V CDR1 and CDR2: SGHRS, YFSETQ.

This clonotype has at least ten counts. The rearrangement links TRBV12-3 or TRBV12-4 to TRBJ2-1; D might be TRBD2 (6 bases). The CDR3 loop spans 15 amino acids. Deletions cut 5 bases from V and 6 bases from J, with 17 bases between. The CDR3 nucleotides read TGTGCCAGCAGTACCGGGAGACTAGGAGGCAATGAGCAGTTCTTC. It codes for CASSTGRLGGNEQFF.

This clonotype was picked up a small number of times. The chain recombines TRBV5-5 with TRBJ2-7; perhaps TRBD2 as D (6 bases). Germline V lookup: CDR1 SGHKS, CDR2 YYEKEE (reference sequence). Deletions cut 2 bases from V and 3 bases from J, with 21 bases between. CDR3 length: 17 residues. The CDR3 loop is CASSLRGGERYIYEQYF. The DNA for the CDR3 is TGTGCCAGCAGCTTAAGGGGCGGGGAGCGGTATATCTACGAGCAGTACTTC.

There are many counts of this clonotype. The CDR3 reads CASSLAGGYGYTF. Written as DNA, the CDR3 is TGTGCCAGCAGCTTGGCGGGAGGCTATGGCTACACCTTC. The chain combines TRBV5-6 with TRBJ1-2, with D unresolved. Trimming took 0 bases from V and 4 from J, leaving 7 bases between them. The CDR3 is made up of 13 amino acids. CDR1 and CDR2 from the germline V gene are SGHDT and YYEEEE.

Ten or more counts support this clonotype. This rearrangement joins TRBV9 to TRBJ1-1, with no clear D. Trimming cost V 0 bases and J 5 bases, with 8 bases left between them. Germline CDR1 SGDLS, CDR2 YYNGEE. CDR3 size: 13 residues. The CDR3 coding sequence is TGTGCCAGCAGCGTAGAGCGGGGAACTGAAGCTTTCTTT. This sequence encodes CASSVERGTEAFF.

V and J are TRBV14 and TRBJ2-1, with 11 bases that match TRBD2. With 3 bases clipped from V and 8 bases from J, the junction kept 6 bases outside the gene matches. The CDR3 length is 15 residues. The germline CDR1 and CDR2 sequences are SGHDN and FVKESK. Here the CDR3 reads CASSQTSGNWDEQFF. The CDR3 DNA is TGTGCCAGCAGCCAGACTAGCGGGAATTGGGATGAGCAGTTCTTC.

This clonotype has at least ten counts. DNA for the CDR3: TGTGCCAGCAGCCACGGTGGGGGACGGCTAGCCAAAAACATTCAGTACTTC. The encoded protein is CASSHGGGRLAKNIQYF. The chain has TRBV4-2 and TRBJ2-4, with D tentatively TRBD1 or TRBD2 (5 bases each). There are 17 residues in the CDR3. The V gene's germline CDR1 is LGHNA and CDR2 YNFKEQ. Trimming stripped 3 bases from V and 0 bases from J, with 15 bases between.

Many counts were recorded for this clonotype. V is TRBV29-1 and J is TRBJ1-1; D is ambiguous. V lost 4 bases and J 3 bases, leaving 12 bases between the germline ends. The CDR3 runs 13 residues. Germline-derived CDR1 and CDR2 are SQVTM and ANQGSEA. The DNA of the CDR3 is TGCAGCGTTGCCCCGAGTTGGGACACTGAAGCTTTCTTT. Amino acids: CSVAPSWDTEAFF.

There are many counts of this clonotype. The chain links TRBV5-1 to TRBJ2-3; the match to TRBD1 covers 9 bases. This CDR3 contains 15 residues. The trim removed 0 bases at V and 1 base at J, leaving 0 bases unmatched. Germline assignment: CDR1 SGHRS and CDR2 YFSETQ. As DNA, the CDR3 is TGCGCCAGCAGCTTGGGGACAGGGGGCACAGATACGCAGTATTTT. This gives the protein CASSLGTGGTDTQYF. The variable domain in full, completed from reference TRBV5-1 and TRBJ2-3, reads KAGVTQTPRYLIKTRGQQVTLSCSPISGHRSVSWYQQTPGQGLQFLFEYFSETQRNKGNFPGRFSGRQFSNSRSEMNVSTLELGDSALYLCASSLGTGGTDTQYFGPGTRLTVL.

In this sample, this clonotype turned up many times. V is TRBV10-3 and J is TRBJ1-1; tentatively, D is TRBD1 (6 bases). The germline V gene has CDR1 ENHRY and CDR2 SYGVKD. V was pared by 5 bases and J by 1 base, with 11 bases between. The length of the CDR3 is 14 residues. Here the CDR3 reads CAISQGNGNTEAFF. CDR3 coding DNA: TGTGCCATCAGTCAGGGGAATGGGAACACTGAAGCTTTCTTT.

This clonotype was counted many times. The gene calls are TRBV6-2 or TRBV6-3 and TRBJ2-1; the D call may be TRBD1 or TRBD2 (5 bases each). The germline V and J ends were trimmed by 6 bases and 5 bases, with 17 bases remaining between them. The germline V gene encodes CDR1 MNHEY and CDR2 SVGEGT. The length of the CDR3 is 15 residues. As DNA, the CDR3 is TGTGCCAGCAGCTACACCGGGACGCTTCACAATGAGCAGTTCTTC. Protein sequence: CASSYTGTLHNEQFF.

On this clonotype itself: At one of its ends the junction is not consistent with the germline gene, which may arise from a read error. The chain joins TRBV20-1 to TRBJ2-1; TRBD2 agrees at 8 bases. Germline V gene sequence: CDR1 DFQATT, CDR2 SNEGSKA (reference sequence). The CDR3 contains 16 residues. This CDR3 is CCAREGGAGALNEQFF. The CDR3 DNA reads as TGCTGTGCTAGAGAAGGGGGAGCGGGGGCCCTGAATGAGCAGTTCTTC.

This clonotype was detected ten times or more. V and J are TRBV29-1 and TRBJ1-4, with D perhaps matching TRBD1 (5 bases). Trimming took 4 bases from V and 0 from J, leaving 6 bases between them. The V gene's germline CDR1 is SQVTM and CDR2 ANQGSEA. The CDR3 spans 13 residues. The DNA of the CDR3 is TGCAGCGTTGTGACAGCAACTAATGAAAAACTGTTTTTT. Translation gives CSVVTATNEKLFF. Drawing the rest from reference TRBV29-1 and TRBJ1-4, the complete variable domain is SAVISQKPSRDICQRGTSLTIQCQVDSQVTMMFWYRQQPGQSLTLIATANQGSEATYESGFVIDKFPISRPNLTFSTLTVSNMSPEDSSIYLCSVVTATNEKLFFGSGTQLSVL.

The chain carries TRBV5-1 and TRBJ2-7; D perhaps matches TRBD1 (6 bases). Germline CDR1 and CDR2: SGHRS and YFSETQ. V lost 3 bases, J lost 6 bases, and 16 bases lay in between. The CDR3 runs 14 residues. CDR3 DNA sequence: TGCGCCAGCAGCTCAGGACAGCCCGGGGTCGAGCAGTACTTC. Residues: CASSSGQPGVEQYF.

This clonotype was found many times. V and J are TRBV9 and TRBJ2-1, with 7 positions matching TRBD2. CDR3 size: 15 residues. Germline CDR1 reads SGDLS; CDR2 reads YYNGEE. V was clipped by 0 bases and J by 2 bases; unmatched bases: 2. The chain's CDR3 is CASSVDGGTYNEQFF. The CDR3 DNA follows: TGTGCCAGCAGCGTAGACGGGGGGACCTACAATGAGCAGTTCTTC. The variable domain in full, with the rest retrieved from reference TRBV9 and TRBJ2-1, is DSGVTQTPKHLITATGQRVTLRCSPRSGDLSVYWYQQSLDQGLQFLIQYYNGEERAKGNILERFSAQQFPDLHSELNLSSLELGDSALYFCASSVDGGTYNEQFFGPGTRLTVL.

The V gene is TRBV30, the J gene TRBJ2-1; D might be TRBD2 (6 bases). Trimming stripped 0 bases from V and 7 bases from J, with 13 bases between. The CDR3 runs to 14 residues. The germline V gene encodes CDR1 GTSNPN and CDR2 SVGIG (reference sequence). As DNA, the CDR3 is TGTGCCTGGAGTGTAGATCTGCGGGGAAATGAGCAGTTCTTC. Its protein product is CAWSVDLRGNEQFF.

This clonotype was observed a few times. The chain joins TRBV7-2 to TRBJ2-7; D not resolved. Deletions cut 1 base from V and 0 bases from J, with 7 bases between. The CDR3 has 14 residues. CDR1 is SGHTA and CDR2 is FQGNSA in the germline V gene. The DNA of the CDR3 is TGTGCCAGCAGCTTAGATTGGTACTCCTACGAGCAGTACTTC. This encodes CASSLDWYSYEQYF.